This TCR beta chain was retrieved from a study of blood T cell repertoires in COVID-19. The overall study: Samples of COVID-19 (acute and convalescent) were obtained from the United States, Italy and Spain. T cells, B-cell-depleted T cells, or PBMCs supplied cDNA or gDNA.

In the study's own analysis: Nucleated cell number was recorded as an estimate derived from reference gene primer amplification. Clones were sequenced by immunoSEQ multiplex PCR, and TCRdb holds only the in-frame ones, with some missing. V and J calls and clone size are given by that table; D and trimming were obtained from the DNA. The sample includes under 400,000 clones, about 89% of them seen just once. While infection was still active, Seattle patients were enrolled and then followed longitudinally. Germline assignment: CDR1 MNHEY and CDR2 SVGAGI. The V segment lost 9 bases and the J segment 8 bases; nucleotides outside the gene matches: 9. The CDR3 totals 12 residues.

The receptor was derived from a young woman with COVID-19, enrolled during active disease. Material: peripheral blood. This chain connects TRBV6-5 to TRBJ1-2, with 7 bases matching TRBD1. The chain's CDR3 is CASAGTAAGYTF. The CDR3 nucleotides are TGTGCCAGTGCCGGGACAGCTGCAGGCTACACCTTC.